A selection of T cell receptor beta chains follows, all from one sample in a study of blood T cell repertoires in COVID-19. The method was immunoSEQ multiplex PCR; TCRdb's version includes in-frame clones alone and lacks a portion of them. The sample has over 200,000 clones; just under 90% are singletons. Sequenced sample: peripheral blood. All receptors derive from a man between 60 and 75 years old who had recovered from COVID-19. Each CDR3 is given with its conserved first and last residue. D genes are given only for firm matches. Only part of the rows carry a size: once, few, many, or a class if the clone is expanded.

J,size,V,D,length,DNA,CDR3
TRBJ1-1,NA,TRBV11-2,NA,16,TGTGCCAGCAGCACGACGACATCGTGGATGAACACTGAAGCTTTCTTT,CASSTTTSWMNTEAFF
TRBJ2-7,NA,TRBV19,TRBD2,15,TGTGCCAGTAGTTCGGGGACTAGCGGGGGCTACGAGCAGTACTTC,CASSSGTSGGYEQYF
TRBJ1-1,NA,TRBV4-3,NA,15,TGCGCCAGCAGCCAGCACGCGGGCTCGAACACTGAAGCTTTCTTT,CASSQHAGSNTEAFF
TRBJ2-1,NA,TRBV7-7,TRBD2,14,TGTGCCAGCAGCCCGGGACTAGCGGGCAATGAGCAGTTCTTC,CASSPGLAGNEQFF
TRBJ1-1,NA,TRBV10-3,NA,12,TGTGCCATCAGTCCCAGTAACACTGAAGCTTTCTTT,CAISPSNTEAFF
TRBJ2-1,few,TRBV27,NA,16,TGTGCCAGCACCAGAGTCCTCAGCGGGTCCTACAATGAGCAGTTCTTC,CASTRVLSGSYNEQFF
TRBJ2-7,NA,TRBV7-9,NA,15,TGTGCCAGCAGCTTACTGGCGACTCCCATCTACGAGCAGTACTTC,CASSLLATPIYEQYF
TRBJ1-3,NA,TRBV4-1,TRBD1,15,TGCGCCAGCAGCCAACCCGGGACAGGGGGAAACACCATATATTTT,CASSQPGTGGNTIYF
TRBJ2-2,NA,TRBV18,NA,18,TGTGCCAGCTCACCAACGGCGGGGGCCTCGGAATACACCGGGGAGCTGTTTTTT,CASSPTAGASEYTGELFF
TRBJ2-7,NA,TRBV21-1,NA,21,TGTGCCAGCAGCAATCGGTTCAGTCAAAGTGGGGACACCCTGGGTACCTACGAGCAGTACTTC,CASSNRFSQSGDTLGTYEQYF
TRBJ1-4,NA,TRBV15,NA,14,TGTGCCACGACTCCCAGGGGCGCGAATGAAAAACTGTTTTTT,CATTPRGANEKLFF
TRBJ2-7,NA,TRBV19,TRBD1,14,TGTGCCAGTAGTATGGAGACAGGGTCAAACGAGCAGTACTTC,CASSMETGSNEQYF
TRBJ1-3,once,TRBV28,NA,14,TGTGCCAGCAGGTCCCACGAGTCTGGAAACACCATATATTTT,CASRSHESGNTIYF
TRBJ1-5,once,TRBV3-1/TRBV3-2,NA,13,TGTGCCAGCAGCCAATTACAGTCCCAGCCCCAGCATTTT,CASSQLQSQPQHF
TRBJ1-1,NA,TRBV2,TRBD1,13,TGTGCCAGCAGAGACAGGGCGAACACTGAAGCTTTCTTT,CASRDRANTEAFF
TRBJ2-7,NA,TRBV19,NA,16,TGTGCCAGTAGTATAGATCTTTTGGCGGGCCCCTACGAGCAGTACTTC,CASSIDLLAGPYEQYF
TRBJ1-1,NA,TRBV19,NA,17,TGTGCCAGTATCATGACAGGCCCCGATCAGCCGAACACTGAAGCTTTCTTT,CASIMTGPDQPNTEAFF
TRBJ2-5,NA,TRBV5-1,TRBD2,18,TGCGCCAGCAGCTTGGCTGGGCTAGCGGGGGGGCGAGGAGAGACCCAGTACTTC,CASSLAGLAGGRGETQYF
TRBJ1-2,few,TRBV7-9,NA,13,TGTGCCAGCGTCCCCGGGACAAGTTATGGCTACACCTTC,CASVPGTSYGYTF
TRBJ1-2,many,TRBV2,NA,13,TGTGCCAGCAGAATGACAGATAACTATGGCTACACCTTC,CASRMTDNYGYTF
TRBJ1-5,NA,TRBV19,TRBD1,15,TGTGCCAGTAGGCCCGACAGGGAGGTCAATCAGCCCCAGCATTTT,CASRPDREVNQPQHF
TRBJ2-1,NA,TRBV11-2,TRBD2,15,TGTGCCAGCAGCCCATCGGGCCCCCCGGGAGGTGAGCAGTTCTTC,CASSPSGPPGGEQFF
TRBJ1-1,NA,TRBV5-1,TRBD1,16,TGCGCCAGCAGCTTAACAGGGGGCCTCCCTCTCACTGAAGCTTTCTTT,CASSLTGGLPLTEAFF
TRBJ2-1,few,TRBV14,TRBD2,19,TGTGCCAGCAGCCAAGATCCCCTGGCTAGCGGGAAGGGGTCCAATGAGCAGTTCTTC,CASSQDPLASGKGSNEQFF
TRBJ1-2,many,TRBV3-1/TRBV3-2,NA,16,TGTGCCAGCAGCCAAGAATCTTCGGAGCTCCCTTATGGCTACACCTTC,CASSQESSELPYGYTF
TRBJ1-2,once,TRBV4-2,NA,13,TGTGCCAGCAGCAGAACTGAGAACTATGGCTACACCTTC,CASSRTENYGYTF
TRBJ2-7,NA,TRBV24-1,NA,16,TGTGCCACCAGTGACCCTACCGGGGGAACCCCCTACGAGCAGTACTTC,CATSDPTGGTPYEQYF
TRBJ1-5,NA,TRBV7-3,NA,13,TGTGCCAGCAGCGTGACAGGCAGACAGCCCCAGCATTTT,CASSVTGRQPQHF
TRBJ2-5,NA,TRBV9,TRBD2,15,TGTGCCAGCAGCCCATTCGAGGGAGGGCAAGAGACCCAGTACTTC,CASSPFEGGQETQYF